This TCR beta chain appears in the sequencing data of a study of T cells in Graves' hyperthyroidism and ophthalmopathy. Exclusion criteria comprised uncontrolled infection, other autoimmune disease, pregnancy or lactation. Diagnostic decisions used clinical symptoms, serum thyroxine and TRAb, thyroid ultrasound and orbital computed tomography. This clonotype was observed a single time. Its antigen is undetermined. Amplification of TCR beta CDR3 regions used RNA as the template. HTBI primers were used for first-round RT-PCR of the TCR CDR3. TCRdb called the multiplex PCR reads again in MiXCR, with one record for every CDR3 protein. The sample includes 800,000 or so distinct CDR3 sequences, around 39% of them seen just once. Notes on the study in general: Within blood appeared most thyroid clonotypes that had expanded above 0.001. A median approximately 6.8 months before onset, the model predicted ophthalmopathy.

Sequenced material: blood. The clonotype comes from a man aged 18-30 years with Graves' hyperthyroidism.

The CDR3: CASSLGGTIHYEQYF. DNA of the CDR3: TGCGCCAGCAGCTTGGGCGGGACTATCCACTACGAGCAGTACTTC. The chain couples TRBV5-1 to TRBJ2-7, with 7 bases lining up with TRBD2. V shed 0 bases and J 3 bases; nucleotides not matched to a gene: 6. Germline V gene sequence: CDR1 SGHRS, CDR2 YFSETQ. The CDR3 totals 15 residues.